A single count supports the clone carrying this T cell receptor beta chain. This specimen comes from a study of blood T cell repertoires in COVID-19. Authors' data handling: Amplification with reference gene primers provided the estimates of nucleated cell counts. The assay was immunoSEQ multiplex PCR, and TCRdb's table has in-frame clones only and misses some. That table supplies the V and J calls and clone size; D and trimming were determined from the DNA. The profile shows some 94,000 clones, around 88% of them singletons. The sequencing input was peripheral blood. The receptor's source is a woman aged 60 to 75 with COVID-19, enrolled during active disease.

The CDR3 region is CASRGGDRLSEAFF. Here the CDR3 DNA reads TGCGCCAGCAGGGGCGGGGACAGACTCAGTGAAGCTTTCTTT. The chain combines TRBV4-3 with TRBJ1-1, with 7 bases matching TRBD1. Germline CDR1 and CDR2: LGHNA and YSLEER. V was pared by 6 bases and J by 7 bases, with 11 bases of the junction left unmatched. The CDR3 runs to 14 residues.